Listed here is a single T cell receptor beta chain. In this sample, this clonotype turned up a few times. The antigen this receptor binds is unknown. There are no base qualities to consult, and no much larger clone falls within one base. Trimmed from V: 6 bases; trimmed from J: 5 bases; junction bases lacking a gene match: 6. There are 13 amino acids in the CDR3, from cysteine to phenylalanine inclusive. The sequence is cut down to CDR3 DNA, 39 bases in frame from base 1. Taken from the germline V gene (reference sequence), the CDR1 and CDR2 loops are DFQATT and SNEGSKA. The sample comes from a study of T cells in Graves' hyperthyroidism and ophthalmopathy (dated by TCRdb to 2018 to 2020). General notes on the study: Peripheral blood was sampled at the time of initial diagnosis, prior to any treatment. The roughly 99 discovery patients were divided at random into training and test sets in a 7:3 ratio. In addition, the study compared T-cell repertoires in thyroid tissue and in blood from five to seven Graves' hyperthyroidism patients. To identify distinguishing TCR V-J signatures, a discovery cohort of 100 or so patients was used, comprising 40 to 45 with Graves' ophthalmopathy and around 60 with stable Graves' hyperthyroidism. Prospective prediction of ophthalmopathy was tested in an independent validation cohort consisting of some 20 hyperthyroidism patients and 17 patients who later progressed to ophthalmopathy. After sampling, hyperthyroidism patients received methimazole starting at 30 mg daily, and ophthalmopathy patients received high-dose intravenous methylprednisolone. TCR Vbeta CDR3 sequencing of roughly 140 peripheral blood samples (over 40 ophthalmopathy, around 80 hyperthyroidism and approximately 17 progressor patients) is reported in the paper. Overall study outcomes, separate from this receptor: Most expanded thyroid clonotypes (frequency above 0.001) were also found in blood, which suggests that blood repertoires may mirror thyroid immune responses. In validation, progression to ophthalmopathy was predicted by the model with roughly 69% sensitivity and 72.22% specificity, a median of around 6.5 months before onset. No statistical method was used to fix the sample size in advance, and group allocation was not hidden from the investigators. In cross-validation, a model built on a 13 V-J signature told ophthalmopathy apart from stable hyperthyroidism with approximately 90% sensitivity and around 83% specificity, and in testing the same model reached 80%/75%.

Amplification of TCR beta CDR3 regions was carried out from RNA transcripts. The first round of RT-PCR for the TCR CDR3 was performed with the HTBI primer set and the Qiagen OneStep RT-PCR kit. Libraries were constructed in a second round of multiplex PCR, after which size selection and purification were carried out. The libraries were sequenced on an Illumina HiSeq2000 using paired-end 100 bp reads. The authors' pipeline ran thus. Raw data were processed with SOAPnuke, discarding reads with adapters, uncalled bases, mean Phred below 15, or no exact constant-primer or identifier match. High-quality paired reads were merged using COPE v1.2.5, and each unique nucleotide sequence was defined as a clonotype. Clonotypes were aligned to IMGT TRBV, TRBD and TRBJ reference segments using MiTCR v1.1. Analysis was restricted to V-J combinations with a frequency above 0.0001, which covered 99.2% of repertoires. The TCS score was defined as the ratio of F50 (clonal expansion) to E x V (chaos), calculated using BLOSUM62-based TCRdist between CDR3 peptides within each V-J. Welch's t-statistics and random forest reduced 450 to 600 V-J features to 13, which were used in a naive Bayes classifier (R e1071). The public sequencing data were trimmed at Q25 with fastp and processed into clonotypes with MiXCR by TCRdb, which kept only in-frame beta chains. Each CDR3 protein appears once, grouped with its most common genes and DNA. TCRdb's processing, not the study's, gives the V and J calls here. Here the sample has 300,000 to 450,000 distinct CDR3 sequences; more than 14% occur a single time. The ten largest make up about 20% of the sample.

Ophthalmopathy patients had moderately to severely active disease, Clinical Activity Score of at least 3, NOSPECS grade of at least 4, and duration under 3 months. Exclusion was applied to patients with uncontrolled infections, other autoimmune diseases, pregnancy or lactation. Diagnoses were established on the basis of clinical symptoms, serum thyroxine and TRAb, thyroid ultrasound, and orbital computed tomography. Ficoll-Paque density gradient centrifugation was used to isolate PBMCs from 8.5 to 10 ml of fresh peripheral blood. Total RNA was extracted using Trizol reagent, and RNA quality was assessed on an Agilent 2100 Bioanalyzer.

The V and J segments used are TRBV20-1 and TRBJ1-5; 8 bases in between match TRBD1. Sequencing was carried out using blood. This sequence was found in a woman aged 25 to 39 with Graves' ophthalmopathy. The CDR3 region reads CSAPQGADQPQHF. The DNA is as follows: TGCAGTGCGCCCCAGGGGGCAGATCAGCCCCAGCATTTT.